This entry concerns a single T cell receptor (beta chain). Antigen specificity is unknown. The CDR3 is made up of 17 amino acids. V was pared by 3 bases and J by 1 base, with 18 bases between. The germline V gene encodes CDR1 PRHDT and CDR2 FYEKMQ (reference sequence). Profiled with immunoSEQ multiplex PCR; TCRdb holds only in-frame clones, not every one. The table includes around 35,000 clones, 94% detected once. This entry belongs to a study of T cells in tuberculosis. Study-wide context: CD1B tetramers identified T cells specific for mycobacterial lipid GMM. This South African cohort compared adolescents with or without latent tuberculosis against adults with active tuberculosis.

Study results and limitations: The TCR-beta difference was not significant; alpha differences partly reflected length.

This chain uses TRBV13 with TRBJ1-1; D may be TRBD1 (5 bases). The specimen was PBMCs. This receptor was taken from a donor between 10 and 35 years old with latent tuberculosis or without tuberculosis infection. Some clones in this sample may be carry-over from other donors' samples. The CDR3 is CASSFDKGRERNTEAFF. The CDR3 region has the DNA TGTGCCAGCAGCTTCGACAAGGGGAGGGAACGGAACACTGAAGCTTTCTTT.